One T cell receptor (beta chain) is described in this entry. What it binds is unknown. The data were taken from a study of Ad26.COV2.S vaccination and SARS-CoV-2 variants. Here immunoSEQ multiplex PCR was the method, and the copy in TCRdb shows in-frame clones only, minus some. The repertoire holds 150,000 to 200,000 clones, with around 90% as singletons. Overall study findings and caveats: The study found similar non-spike TCR breadth in vaccine and placebo recipients. Spike-specific responses of CD8+ and CD4+ T cells were reported to display substantial breadth after vaccination.

The sequencing here drew on peripheral blood, taken after recovery from COVID-19. The clonotype was recovered from a human donor who had recovered from COVID-19.

CDR3 residues: CASSTGIRPLHF. DNA for the CDR3: TGTGCCAGTAGCACAGGGATACGACCCCTCCACTTT. The genes are TRBV19 and TRBJ1-6; D is perhaps TRBD1 (6 bases). This CDR3 has 12 amino acids. The germline V gene encodes CDR1 LNHDA and CDR2 SQIVND (reference sequence). V lost 6 bases to trimming and J lost 12 bases, with 12 bases between them. Full variable domain (rest looked up from reference TRBV19 and TRBJ1-6): DGGITQSPKYLFRKEGQNVTLSCEQNLNHDAMYWYRQDPGQGLRLIYYSQIVNDFQKGDIAEGYSVSREKKESFPLTVTSAQKNPTAFYLCASSTGIRPLHFGNGTRLTVT.